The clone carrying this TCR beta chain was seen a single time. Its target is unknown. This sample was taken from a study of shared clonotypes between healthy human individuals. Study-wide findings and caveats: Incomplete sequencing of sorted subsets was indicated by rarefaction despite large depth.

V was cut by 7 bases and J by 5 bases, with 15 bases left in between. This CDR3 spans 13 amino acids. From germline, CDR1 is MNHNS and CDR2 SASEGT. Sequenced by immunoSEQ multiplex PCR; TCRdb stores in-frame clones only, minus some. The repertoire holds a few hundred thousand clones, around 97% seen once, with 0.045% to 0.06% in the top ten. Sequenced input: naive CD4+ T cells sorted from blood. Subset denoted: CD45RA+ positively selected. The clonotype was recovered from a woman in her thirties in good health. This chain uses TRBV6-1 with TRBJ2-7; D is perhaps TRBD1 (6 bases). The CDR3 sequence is CASIVTGTHEQYF. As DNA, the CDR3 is TGTGCCAGCATCGTAACAGGGACCCACGAGCAGTACTTC.